This T cell receptor (beta chain) is drawn from a study of shared clonotypes between healthy human individuals. How the authors handled the data: ImmunoSEQ yielded junction-only sequences lacking quality scores, so filtering differed. This table comes from immunoSEQ multiplex PCR, and its TCRdb copy is limited to in-frame clones, with some not included. V and J calls plus clone size are reproduced from that table; the DNA served to infer D and trimming. The sample consists of 2.3 million or so clones, about 92% of them appearing once. About this clone itself: Its target is unknown.

Study findings and constraints: Larger richness was generally estimated for naive than memory subsets. Sequencing depth was predicted to influence how clonotypes are shared among donors.

V was pared by 4 bases and J by 6 bases, with 15 bases of the junction left unmatched. CDR1 is MDHEN, CDR2 SYDVKM, per germline. The CDR3 covers 18 residues. The J gene is TRBJ2-1, the V gene TRBV28; 10 nucleotides agree with TRBD1. The sequenced material came from naive CD4+ T cells from PBMCs. As to subset: CD45RA+ positively selected. The sequence came from a man aged 18 to 35 in good health. Some clones in this sample may be carry-over from other donors' samples. The CDR3 region is CASSSDRGTIRGFNEQFF. The CDR3 nucleotides are TGTGCCAGCAGTTCGGACAGGGGGACGATACGGGGCTTCAATGAGCAGTTCTTC.